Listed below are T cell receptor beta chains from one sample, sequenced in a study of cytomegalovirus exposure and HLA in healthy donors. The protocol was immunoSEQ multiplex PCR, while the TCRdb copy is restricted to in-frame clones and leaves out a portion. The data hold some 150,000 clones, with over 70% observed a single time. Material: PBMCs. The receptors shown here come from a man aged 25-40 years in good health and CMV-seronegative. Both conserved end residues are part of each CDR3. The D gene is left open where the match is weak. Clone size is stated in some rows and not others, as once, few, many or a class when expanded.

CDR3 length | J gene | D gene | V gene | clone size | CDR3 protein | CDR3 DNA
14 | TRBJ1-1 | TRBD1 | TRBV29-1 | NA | CSVEAGGKFTEAFF | TGCAGCGTTGAAGCAGGGGGTAAGTTCACTGAAGCTTTCTTT
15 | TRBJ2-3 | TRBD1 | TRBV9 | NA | CASSADRGSTDTQYF | TGTGCCAGCAGCGCAGACAGGGGAAGCACAGATACGCAGTATTTT
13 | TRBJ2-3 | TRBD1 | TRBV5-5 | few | CASRGQGSDTQYF | TGTGCCAGCAGAGGACAGGGGTCAGATACGCAGTATTTT
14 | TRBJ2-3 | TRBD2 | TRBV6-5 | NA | CASRLAFSTDTQYF | TGTGCCAGCAGACTAGCGTTTAGCACAGATACGCAGTATTTT
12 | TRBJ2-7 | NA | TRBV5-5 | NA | CASSSNTYEQYF | TGTGCCAGCAGCTCCAACACCTACGAGCAGTACTTC
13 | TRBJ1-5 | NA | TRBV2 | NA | CASSERENQPQHF | TGTGCCAGCAGTGAGCGGGAGAACCAGCCCCAGCATTTT
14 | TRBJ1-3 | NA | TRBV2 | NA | CASSQDSSGNTIYF | TGTGCCAGCAGTCAGGACAGCTCTGGAAACACCATATATTTT
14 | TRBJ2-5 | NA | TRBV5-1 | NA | CASSSGTPKETQYF | TGCGCCAGCAGCTCCGGGACACCGAAGGAGACCCAGTACTTC
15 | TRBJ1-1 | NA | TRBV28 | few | CASSLFTPAALEAFF | TGTGCCAGCAGTTTATTTACCCCCGCGGCTCTTGAAGCTTTCTTT
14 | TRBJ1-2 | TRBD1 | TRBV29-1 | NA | CSVVGQGPLYGYTF | TGCAGCGTTGTTGGACAGGGTCCACTATATGGCTACACCTTC
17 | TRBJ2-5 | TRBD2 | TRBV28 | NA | CASTSGLGLRGGETQYF | TGTGCCAGCACCTCGGGACTAGGTTTGAGGGGAGGGGAGACCCAGTACTTC
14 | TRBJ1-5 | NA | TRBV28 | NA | CASSLRQGNQPQHF | TGTGCCAGCAGTTTGAGGCAAGGCAATCAGCCCCAGCATTTT
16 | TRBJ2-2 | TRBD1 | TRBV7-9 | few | CASSGRTGGYTGELFF | TGTGCCAGCAGCGGCCGGACAGGGGGCTACACCGGGGAGCTGTTTTTT
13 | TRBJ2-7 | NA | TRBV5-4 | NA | CASSHTGLYEQYF | TGTGCCAGCAGCCACACAGGTTTATACGAGCAGTACTTC
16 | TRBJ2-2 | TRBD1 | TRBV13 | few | CASSLGDRANTGELFF | TGTGCCAGCAGCTTAGGAGACAGGGCGAACACCGGGGAGCTGTTTTTT
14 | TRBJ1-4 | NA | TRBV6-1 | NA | CASSEARVGEKLFF | TGTGCCAGCAGTGAAGCCAGGGTAGGCGAAAAACTGTTTTTT
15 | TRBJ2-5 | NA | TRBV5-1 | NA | CASSPRAGPKETQYF | TGCGCCAGCAGCCCGCGGGCGGGGCCCAAAGAGACCCAGTACTTC
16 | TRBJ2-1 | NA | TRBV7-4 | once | CASSQSALDYYNEQFF | TGTGCCAGCAGCCAGTCGGCTCTAGACTACTACAATGAGCAGTTCTTC
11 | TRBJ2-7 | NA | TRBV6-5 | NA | CASSRPGLEYF | TGTGCCAGCAGCCGCCCCGGGTTGGAGTACTTC
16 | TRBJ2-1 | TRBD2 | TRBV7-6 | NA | CASSLGGYSGGLDQFF | TGTGCCAGCAGCTTAGGAGGCTATAGCGGGGGGCTAGACCAGTTCTTC
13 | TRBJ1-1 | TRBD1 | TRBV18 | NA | CASSLDRGSEAFF | TGTGCCAGCTCATTAGACAGGGGCTCTGAAGCTTTCTTT
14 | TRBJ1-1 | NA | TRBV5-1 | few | CASSPRATNTEAFF | TGCGCCAGCAGCCCACGAGCCACGAACACTGAAGCTTTCTTT
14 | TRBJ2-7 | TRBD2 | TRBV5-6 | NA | CASSRRGSSYEQYF | TGTGCCAGCAGCCGGCGGGGGAGCTCCTACGAGCAGTACTTC
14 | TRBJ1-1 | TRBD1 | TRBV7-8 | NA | CASSPGQMNTEAFF | TGTGCCAGCAGCCCGGGACAGATGAACACTGAAGCTTTCTTT
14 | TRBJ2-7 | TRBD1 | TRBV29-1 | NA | CSVEVQGYNYEQYF | TGCAGCGTTGAAGTACAGGGGTACAACTACGAGCAGTACTTC
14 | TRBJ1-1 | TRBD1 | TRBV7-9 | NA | CASSARQGFTEAFF | TGTGCCAGCAGCGCTCGACAGGGTTTCACTGAAGCTTTCTTT
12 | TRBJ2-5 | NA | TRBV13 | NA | CASSLAGETQYF | TGTGCCAGCAGCTTAGCAGGCGAGACCCAGTACTTC
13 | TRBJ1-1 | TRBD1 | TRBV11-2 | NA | CASRQGTGAEAFF | TGTGCCAGCAGACAGGGGACGGGTGCTGAAGCTTTCTTT